This is a list of T cell receptor beta chains from one sample in a study of OX40 agonist ivuxolimab in advanced cancers. The assay was immunoSEQ multiplex PCR, and TCRdb's table has in-frame clones only and misses some. Of around 100,000 clones detected, about 91% appear once; the ten largest clones hold approximately 0.15%. Material: CD4+ or CD8+ T cells sorted from blood, obtained in a trial of the OX40 agonist ivuxolimab. The receptors come from an adult with an advanced solid tumor such as melanoma, head and neck, liver or kidney cancer. Both conserved end residues are part of each CDR3. A D gene is named only where the DNA matches it firmly. Clone size is given for some rows only: seen once, a few or many times, or a class if the clone is expanded.

CASSPDAGASEQYF	TGCGCCAGCAGCCCCGATGCGGGAGCCTCCGAGCAGTACTTC	once	TRBD2	TRBV5-1	TRBJ2-7
CASRPVGRATDTQYF	TGTGCCTCCCGTCCTGTTGGGAGAGCCACAGATACGCAGTATTTT	NA	NA	TRBV15	TRBJ2-3
CASRDRGTGELFF	TGTGCCAGTAGAGACAGGGGCACCGGGGAGCTGTTTTTT	NA	TRBD1	TRBV19	TRBJ2-2
CASSENAGGPTGELFF	TGTGCCAGCAGTGAAAACGCGGGAGGGCCCACCGGGGAGCTGTTTTTT	NA	TRBD2	TRBV2	TRBJ2-2
CASSINLVEQPQHF	TGTGCCAGTAGTATCAATCTAGTGGAACAGCCCCAGCATTTT	NA	NA	TRBV19	TRBJ1-5
CASSLAGGTYEQYF	TGCGCCAGCAGCTTGGCAGGGGGAACTTACGAGCAGTACTTC	once	TRBD1	TRBV5-1	TRBJ2-7
CASSLGHNEQFF	TGTGCCAGCAGTTTGGGTCACAATGAGCAGTTCTTC	NA	NA	TRBV27	TRBJ2-1
CASSSMTVNTEAFF	TGTGCCAGCAGTTCGATGACGGTGAACACTGAAGCTTTCTTT	NA	NA	TRBV27	TRBJ1-1
CASSKGGAGNTIYF	TGTGCCAGCAGCAAAGGCGGAGCTGGAAACACCATATATTTT	NA	NA	TRBV21-1	TRBJ1-3
CASSVGQGIYTDTQYF	TGTGCCAGCAGTGTCGGACAGGGCATATACACAGATACGCAGTATTTT	NA	TRBD1	TRBV6-1	TRBJ2-3
CASSLEWGGSGNTIYF	TGCGCCAGCAGCTTGGAATGGGGCGGCTCTGGAAACACCATATATTTT	once	NA	TRBV5-1	TRBJ1-3
CASSSSRAGNTIYF	TGTGCCAGCAGCTCTAGCCGGGCTGGAAACACCATATATTTT	NA	NA	TRBV13	TRBJ1-3
CASSQDLYTEAFF	TGTGCCAGCAGCCAAGATCTTTACACTGAAGCTTTCTTT	NA	NA	TRBV14	TRBJ1-1
CASSPKNTQYF	TGTGCCAGCAGCCCGAAAAATACGCAGTATTTT	NA	NA	TRBV2	TRBJ2-3
CASSLGTGGFQNTGELFF	TGTGCCAGCAGTTTAGGGACAGGGGGATTCCAGAACACCGGGGAGCTGTTTTTT	NA	TRBD1	TRBV28	TRBJ2-2
CASSNPSGTGDFSSYNEQFF	TGTGCCAGCAGCAATCCCTCTGGGACAGGGGACTTCAGCTCCTACAATGAGCAGTTCTTC	NA	NA	TRBV21-1	TRBJ2-1
CASSLAITYEQYF	TGTGCCAGCAGCTTAGCGATCACCTACGAGCAGTACTTC	NA	NA	TRBV11-2	TRBJ2-7
CASRSGAAFQELFF	TGTGCCAGCAGAAGCGGCGCGGCATTCCAGGAACTGTTTTTT	NA	NA	TRBV28	TRBJ1-4
CASSSPGVHGVFKETQYF	TGTGCCAGCAGTTCTCCAGGCGTACACGGGGTCTTTAAAGAGACCCAGTACTTC	NA	NA	TRBV27	TRBJ2-5
CASRSSLTGGPYNEQFF	TGTGCCAGCAGATCGAGCCTCACAGGGGGCCCCTACAATGAGCAGTTCTTC	once	TRBD1	TRBV27	TRBJ2-1
CASSLGPQVEQFF	TGTGCCAGCAGCTTGGGCCCGCAGGTTGAGCAGTTCTTC	NA	NA	TRBV7-9	TRBJ2-1
CASRTRGSGELFF	TGTGCCAGCAGAACCCGGGGGTCCGGGGAGCTGTTTTTT	NA	NA	TRBV6-6	TRBJ2-2
CASRQGGQPTDTQYF	TGTGCCAGCCGGCAGGGGGGCCAACCGACAGATACGCAGTATTTT	NA	NA	TRBV11-3	TRBJ2-3
CAWSVPGGGRLFF	TGTGCCTGGAGTGTACCCGGGGGCGGGAGGCTGTTTTTT	NA	NA	TRBV30	TRBJ1-4
CAWSIKGWQGTDTQYF	TGTGCCTGGAGTATTAAAGGGTGGCAGGGCACAGATACGCAGTATTTT	NA	NA	TRBV30	TRBJ2-3
CASSALGHLSTDTQYF	TGCGCCAGCAGCGCGCTGGGACATCTTAGCACAGATACGCAGTATTTT	NA	NA	TRBV5-1	TRBJ2-3
CASSVSLSNTGELFF	TGTGCCAGCAGCGTAAGCCTTTCGAACACCGGGGAGCTGTTTTTT	few	NA	TRBV9	TRBJ2-2
CASSPGLAGGRNNEQFF	TGTGCCAGCAGCCCGGGACTAGCGGGAGGTAGAAACAATGAGCAGTTCTTC	NA	TRBD2	TRBV28	TRBJ2-1
CASTIDRTGSYGYTF	TGTGCCAGCACCATTGACCGGACAGGGTCCTATGGCTACACCTTC	NA	TRBD1	TRBV6-6	TRBJ1-2
CASSPRQVNTEAFF	TGTGCCAGCAGCCCCAGGCAGGTGAACACTGAAGCTTTCTTT	NA	NA	TRBV7-9	TRBJ1-1
CASSSGDRGLKNTEAFF	TGTGCCAGCAGCTCCGGGGACAGGGGGCTTAAGAACACTGAAGCTTTCTTT	once	NA	TRBV21-1	TRBJ1-1
CAWGRDRPRGYTF	TGTGCCTGGGGCCGGGACAGACCTCGAGGCTACACCTTC	once	TRBD1	TRBV30	TRBJ1-2